This note documents a single T cell receptor beta chain sequence. As yet, its antigen is unknown. Sorted populations comprised CD4+ and CD8+ T cells obtained from PBMCs. The sample is drawn from a study of CD8+ T cells in alopecia areata. TCR sequencing used cDNA made by reverse transcription of extracted RNA. Assay: immunoSEQ multiplex PCR; the TCRdb copy retains only in-frame clones and omits some. The table includes 85,000 to 110,000 clones, 55% detected once. Broader study findings: Normal scalp had lower clonality than lesional scalp, with alopecia totalis/universalis lesions showing this most strongly. Scalp specimens additionally yield sequences from normal skin's resident alphabeta T cells.

The sample consisted of CD4+ T cells sorted from blood. The source is a human donor in good health.

The DNA for the CDR3 is TGTGCCAGCAGCAAAGGACTAGCGGGGGGTTACGAGCAGTACTTC. This codes for CASSKGLAGGYEQYF. V is TRBV7-2 and J is TRBJ2-7, with 14 bases lining up with TRBD2. The V gene's germline CDR1 is SGHTA and CDR2 FQGNSA. V trimming: 5 bases; J trimming: 4 bases; junction bases outside the gene matches: 4. CDR3 length: 15 amino acids. Drawing the rest from reference TRBV7-2 and TRBJ2-7, the complete variable domain is GAGVSQSPSNKVTEKGKDVELRCDPISGHTALYWYRQSLGQGLEFLIYFQGNSAPDKSGLPSDRFSAERTGGSVSTLTIQRTQQEDSAVYLCASSKGLAGGYEQYFGPGTRLTVT.